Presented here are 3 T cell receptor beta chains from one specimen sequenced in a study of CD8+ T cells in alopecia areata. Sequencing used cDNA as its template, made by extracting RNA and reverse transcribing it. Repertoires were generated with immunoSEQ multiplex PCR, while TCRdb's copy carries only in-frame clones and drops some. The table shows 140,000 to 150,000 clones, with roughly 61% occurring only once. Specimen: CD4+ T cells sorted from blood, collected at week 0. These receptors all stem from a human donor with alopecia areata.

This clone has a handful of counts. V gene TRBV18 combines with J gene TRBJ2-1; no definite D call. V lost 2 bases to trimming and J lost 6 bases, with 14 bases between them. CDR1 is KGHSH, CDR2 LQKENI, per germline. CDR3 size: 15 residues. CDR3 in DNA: TGTGCCAGCTCACCAGAACAGCCGAGAGCCAATGAGCAGTTCTTC. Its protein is CASSPEQPRANEQFF.

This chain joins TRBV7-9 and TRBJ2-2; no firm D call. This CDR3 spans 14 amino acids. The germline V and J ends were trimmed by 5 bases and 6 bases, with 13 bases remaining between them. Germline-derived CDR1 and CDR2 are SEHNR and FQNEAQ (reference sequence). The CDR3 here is CASSPGRWSGELFF. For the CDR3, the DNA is TGTGCCAGCAGCCCAGGAAGATGGTCCGGGGAGCTGTTTTTT.

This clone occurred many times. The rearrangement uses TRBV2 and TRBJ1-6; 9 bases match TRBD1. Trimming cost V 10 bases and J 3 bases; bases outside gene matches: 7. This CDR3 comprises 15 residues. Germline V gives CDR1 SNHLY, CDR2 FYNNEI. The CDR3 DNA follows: TGTGCCACCCAAACGGGACAGGGCTATAATTCACCCCTCCACTTT. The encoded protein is CATQTGQGYNSPLHF.